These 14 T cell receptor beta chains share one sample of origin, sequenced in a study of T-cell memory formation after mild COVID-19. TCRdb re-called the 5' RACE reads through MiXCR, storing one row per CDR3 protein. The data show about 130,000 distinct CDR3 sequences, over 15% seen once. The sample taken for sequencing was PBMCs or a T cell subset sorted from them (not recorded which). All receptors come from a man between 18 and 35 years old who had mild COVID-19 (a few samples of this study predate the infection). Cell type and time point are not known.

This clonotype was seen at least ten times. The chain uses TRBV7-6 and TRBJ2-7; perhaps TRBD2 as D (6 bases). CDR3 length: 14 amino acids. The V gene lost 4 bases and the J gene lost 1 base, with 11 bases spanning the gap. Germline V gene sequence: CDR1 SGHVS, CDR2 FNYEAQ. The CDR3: CASSSRRESYEQYF. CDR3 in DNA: TGTGCCAGCAGCTCACGACGGGAGTCCTACGAGCAGTACTTC.

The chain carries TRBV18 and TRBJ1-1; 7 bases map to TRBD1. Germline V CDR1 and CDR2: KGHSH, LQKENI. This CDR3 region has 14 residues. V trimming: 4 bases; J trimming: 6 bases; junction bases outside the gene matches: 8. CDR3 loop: CASSLGTDKAEAFF. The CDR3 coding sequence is TGTGCCAGCTCACTGGGGACAGATAAGGCTGAAGCTTTCTTT.

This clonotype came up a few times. The CDR3 nucleotides read TGTGCCAGCAGGGCAGGAACCCCTCGGGGGACCCAGTACTTC. Its translation: CASRAGTPRGTQYF. The rearrangement links TRBV6-5 to TRBJ2-5; TRBD2 is a possible D gene (5 bases). The germline gives CDR1 MNHEY, CDR2 SVGAGI. Trimming shortened V by 6 bases and J by 7 bases, and 18 bases separated the two germline ends. The CDR3 sequence is 14 residues long.

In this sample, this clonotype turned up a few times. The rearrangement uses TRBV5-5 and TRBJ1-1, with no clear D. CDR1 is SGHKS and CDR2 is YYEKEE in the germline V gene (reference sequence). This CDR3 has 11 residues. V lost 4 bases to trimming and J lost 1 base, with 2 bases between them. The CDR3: CASSRNTEAFF. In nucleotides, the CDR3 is TGTGCCAGCAGCCGGAACACTGAAGCTTTCTTT.

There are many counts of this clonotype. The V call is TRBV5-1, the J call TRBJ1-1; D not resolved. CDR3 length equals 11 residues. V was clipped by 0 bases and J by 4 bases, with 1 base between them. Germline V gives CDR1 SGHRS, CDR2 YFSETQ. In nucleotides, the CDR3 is TGCGCCAGCAGCTTGGGCACTGAAGCTTTCTTT. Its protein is CASSLGTEAFF. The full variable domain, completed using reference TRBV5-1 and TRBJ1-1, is KAGVTQTPRYLIKTRGQQVTLSCSPISGHRSVSWYQQTPGQGLQFLFEYFSETQRNKGNFPGRFSGRQFSNSRSEMNVSTLELGDSALYLCASSLGTEAFFGQGTRLTVV.

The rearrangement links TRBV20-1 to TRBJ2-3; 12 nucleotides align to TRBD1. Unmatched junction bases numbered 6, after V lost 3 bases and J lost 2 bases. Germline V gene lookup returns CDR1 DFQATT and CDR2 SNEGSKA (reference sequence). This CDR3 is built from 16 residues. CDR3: CSASTWDRGLTDTQYF. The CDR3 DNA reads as TGCAGTGCTAGCACTTGGGACAGGGGGCTCACAGATACGCAGTATTTT.

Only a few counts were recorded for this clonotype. CDR3 loop: CATSTGSGGLTDTQYF. The CDR3 nucleotides are TGTGCCACCAGCACTGGGAGCGGAGGCCTCACAGATACGCAGTATTTT. The chain combines TRBV15 with TRBJ2-3, with a tentative D call TRBD2 (5 bases). The CDR3 extends over 16 amino acids. The germline CDR1 and CDR2 sequences are LNHNV and YYDKDF (reference sequence). Trimming took off 4 bases at V and 2 bases at J, with 16 bases between the two ends.

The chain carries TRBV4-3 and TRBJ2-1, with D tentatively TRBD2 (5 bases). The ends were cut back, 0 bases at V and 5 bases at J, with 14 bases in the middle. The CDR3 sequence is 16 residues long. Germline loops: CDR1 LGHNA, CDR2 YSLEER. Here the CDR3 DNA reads TGCGCCAGCAGCCAAGAGGGCCTAGCCGATAACAATGAGCAGTTCTTC. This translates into CASSQEGLADNNEQFF.

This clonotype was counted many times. The chain's CDR3 is CASSLGGTTTDTQYF. The CDR3, as DNA: TGTGCCAGCAGCTTAGGGGGGACCACCACAGATACGCAGTATTTT. The gene calls are TRBV7-8 and TRBJ2-3, with D possibly being TRBD1 or TRBD2 (5 bases each). Trimming took 1 base from V and 2 from J, leaving 10 bases between them. The length of the CDR3 is 15 residues. CDR1 SGHVS and CDR2 FQNEAQ come from the germline V gene.

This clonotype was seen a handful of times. The CDR3 spells CASSDRALTGELFF. DNA for the CDR3: TGTGCCAGCAGTGACAGGGCGTTGACCGGGGAGCTGTTTTTT. J is TRBJ2-2 and V is TRBV7-9; the match to TRBD1 covers 7 bases. Germline loops: CDR1 SEHNR, CDR2 FQNEAQ (reference sequence). The CDR3 is made up of 14 amino acids. V shed 6 bases and J 5 bases; nucleotides not matched to a gene: 6.

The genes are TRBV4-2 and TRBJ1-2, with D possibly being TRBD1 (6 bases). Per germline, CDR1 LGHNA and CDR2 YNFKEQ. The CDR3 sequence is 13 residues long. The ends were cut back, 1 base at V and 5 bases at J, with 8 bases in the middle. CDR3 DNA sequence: TGTGCCAGCAGCCAAGGGACAGAATATGGCTACACCTTC. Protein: CASSQGTEYGYTF.

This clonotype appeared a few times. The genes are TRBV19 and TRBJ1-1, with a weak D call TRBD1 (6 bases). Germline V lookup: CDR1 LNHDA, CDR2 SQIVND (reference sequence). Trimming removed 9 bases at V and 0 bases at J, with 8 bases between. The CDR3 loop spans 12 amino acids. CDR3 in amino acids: CASGQMNTEAFF. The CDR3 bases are TGTGCCAGCGGACAGATGAACACTGAAGCTTTCTTT.

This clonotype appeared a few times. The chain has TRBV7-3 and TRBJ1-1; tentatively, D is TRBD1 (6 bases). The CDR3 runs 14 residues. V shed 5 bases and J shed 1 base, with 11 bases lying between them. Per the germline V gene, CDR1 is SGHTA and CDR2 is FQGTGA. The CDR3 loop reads CASSARGGNTEAFF. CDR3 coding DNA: TGTGCCAGCAGCGCCAGGGGCGGGAACACTGAAGCTTTCTTT.

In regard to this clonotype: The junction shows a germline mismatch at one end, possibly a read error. CDR3 nucleotides: TGTGCCAGCAGCTTAGAAGGGAATGAGCTGTTCTTC. Its protein is CASSLEGNELFF. The chain links TRBV7-2 to TRBJ2-1; D ambiguous. The germline V gene encodes CDR1 SGHTA and CDR2 FQGNSA. The CDR3 has 12 residues.